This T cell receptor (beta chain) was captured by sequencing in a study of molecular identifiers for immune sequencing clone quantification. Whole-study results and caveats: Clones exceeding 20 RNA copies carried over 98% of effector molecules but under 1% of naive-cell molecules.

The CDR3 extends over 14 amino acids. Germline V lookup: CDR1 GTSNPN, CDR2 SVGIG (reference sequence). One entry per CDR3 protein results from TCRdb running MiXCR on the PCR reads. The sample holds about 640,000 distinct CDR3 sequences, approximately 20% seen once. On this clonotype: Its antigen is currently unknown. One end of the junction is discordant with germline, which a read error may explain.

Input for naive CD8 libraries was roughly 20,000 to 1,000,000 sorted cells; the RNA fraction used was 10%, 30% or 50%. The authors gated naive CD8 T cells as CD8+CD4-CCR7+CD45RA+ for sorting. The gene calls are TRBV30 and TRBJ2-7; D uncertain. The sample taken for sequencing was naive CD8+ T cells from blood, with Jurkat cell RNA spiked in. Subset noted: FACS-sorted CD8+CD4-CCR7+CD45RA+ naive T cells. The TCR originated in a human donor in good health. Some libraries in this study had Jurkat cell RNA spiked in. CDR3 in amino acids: CAWSVPRSSYKQYF. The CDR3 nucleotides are TGTGCCTGGAGTGTACCGCGGTCGTCCTACAAGCAGTACTTC.